Presented here are 12 T cell receptor beta chains from one specimen sequenced in a study of Ad26.COV2.S vaccination and SARS-CoV-2 variants. The table came from immunoSEQ multiplex PCR; TCRdb's copy has only in-frame clones and leaves some out. The sample shows around 450,000 clones, around 91% of them seen only once. Treatment described: around 19 received Ad26.COV2.S at low or high dose, single or two shots; 5 received placebo; per-sample allocation not given. After the first vaccine or placebo injection, samples were drawn on day 63. The sequencing here drew on peripheral blood, taken in a trial of Ad26.COV2.S vaccine versus placebo. The receptors derive from a person aged 18-65 years who received the Ad26.COV2.S COVID-19 vaccine or a placebo.

This chain connects TRBV9 to TRBJ2-1; D is unclear. V lost 0 bases, J lost 5 bases, and 6 bases lay in between. The germline V gene has CDR1 SGDLS and CDR2 YYNGEE. The CDR3 is 13 amino acids. The DNA of the CDR3 is TGTGCCAGCAGCGTAGGAAGTGACAATGAGCAGTTCTTC. This encodes CASSVGSDNEQFF.

The rearrangement uses TRBV5-1 and TRBJ2-5; 7 bases line up with TRBD1. Looked up from germline, CDR1 is SGHRS and CDR2 is YFSETQ. V dropped 0 bases and J dropped 2; count of bases not matched to a gene: 4. There are 15 residues in the CDR3. The CDR3 protein is CASSLGDRAQETQYF. The CDR3 nucleotides are TGCGCCAGCAGCTTGGGGGACAGAGCTCAAGAGACCCAGTACTTC.

This chain connects TRBV11-2 to TRBJ2-5, with D unclear. Trimming removed 1 base from V and 4 bases from J, with 4 bases in between. CDR1 is SGHAT and CDR2 is FQNNGV in the germline V gene. The CDR3 loop spans 12 amino acids. This chain's CDR3 is CASSLARETQYF. In DNA form, the CDR3 reads TGTGCCAGCAGCTTAGCGCGAGAGACCCAGTACTTC.

As concerns this clone: Germline and junction disagree at one end, which may indicate a read error. The gene calls are TRBV7-7 and TRBJ2-2; 7 bases are shared with TRBD1. The CDR3 length is 15 residues. Germline V gene sequence: CDR1 SSHAT, CDR2 FNYEAQ (reference sequence). The CDR3 bases are TGTGCTAGCAGCGCTAGGGCAGGGGGAACCGGGGAGCTGTTTTTT. This encodes CASSARAGGTGELFF.

The chain recombines TRBV7-2 with TRBJ2-2; 10 nucleotides match TRBD2. This CDR3 has 16 amino acids. With V trimmed by 5 bases and J by 6 bases, 9 bases remained unmatched. Germline values: CDR1 SGHTA, CDR2 FQGNSA. The CDR3 reads CASSDKALAGAGELFF. The CDR3, as DNA: TGTGCCAGCAGCGATAAGGCCCTAGCGGGAGCCGGGGAGCTGTTTTTT.

The chain uses TRBV19 and TRBJ1-2, with unresolved D. With 7 bases removed from V and 3 bases from J, the gap between germline ends came to 6 bases. Germline V lookup: CDR1 LNHDA, CDR2 SQIVND (reference sequence). This CDR3 is built from 11 residues. CDR3 amino acids: CASNSDYGYTF. For the CDR3, the DNA is TGTGCCAGTAACTCGGACTATGGCTACACCTTC.

V and J are TRBV10-3 and TRBJ1-2; 12 nucleotides agree with TRBD1. The CDR3 totals 18 residues. Germline CDR1 is ENHRY and CDR2 is SYGVKD. J lost 2 bases, V lost 0 bases, and 7 bases had no gene match. The CDR3 reads CAISESRRGQGANYGYTF. The CDR3 coding sequence is TGTGCCATCAGTGAGTCTCGAAGGGGACAGGGGGCCAACTATGGCTACACCTTC.

This clone showed up just once. V gene TRBV28 combines with J gene TRBJ2-3, with D possibly being TRBD1 (5 bases). The CDR3 loop spans 14 amino acids. Germline V gene sequence: CDR1 MDHEN, CDR2 SYDVKM. V was pared by 6 bases and J by 8 bases, with 18 bases between. The CDR3 DNA reads TGTGCCAGCAGCTCTATTCAGGGTACGGGTACGCAGTATTTT. Its protein product is CASSSIQGTGTQYF. Supplemented by reference TRBV28 and TRBJ2-3, the full variable domain reads DVKVTQSSRYLVKRTGEKVFLECVQDMDHENMFWYRQDPGLGLRLIYFSYDVKMKEKGDIPEGYSVSREKKERFSLILESASTNQTSMYLCASSSIQGTGTQYFGPGTRLTVL.

This clone occurred once. The chain links TRBV27 to TRBJ1-3; D gene uncertain. The CDR3 is made up of 13 amino acids. The germline CDR1 and CDR2 sequences are MNHEY and SMNVEV (reference sequence). With 4 bases removed from V and 2 bases from J, the gap between germline ends came to 6 bases. In DNA, the CDR3 is TGTGCCAGCAGTTCGGTGGCTGGAAACACCATATATTTT. It translates to CASSSVAGNTIYF.

The V and J genes are TRBV2 and TRBJ1-1; 7 bases align to TRBD1. The J segment lost 4 bases and the V segment lost 7 bases, leaving 6 bases of the junction unmatched. The CDR3 loop spans 13 amino acids. The germline CDR1 and CDR2 sequences are SNHLY and FYNNEI. Written as DNA, the CDR3 is TGTGCCAGCAAAAAGACAGGGTTCACTGAAGCTTTCTTT. It specifies CASKKTGFTEAFF. Together with reference TRBV2 and TRBJ1-1, the CDR3 gives the full variable domain: EPEVTQTPSHQVTQMGQEVILRCVPISNHLYFYWYRQILGQKVEFLVSFYNNEISEKSEIFDDQFSVERPDGSNFTLKIRSTKLEDSAMYFCASKKTGFTEAFFGQGTRLTVV.

There are a few counts of this clone. This chain links TRBV6-6 with TRBJ2-1; D gene unclear. V was pared by 7 bases and J by 3 bases, with 16 bases between. This CDR3 is built from 15 residues. CDR1 is MNHNY and CDR2 is SVGAGI in the germline V gene (reference sequence). The CDR3 DNA sequence: TGTGCCAGCACCCCCCGGGCGGACGTCTACAATGAGCAGTTCTTC. Amino acid sequence: CASTPRADVYNEQFF.

The chain carries TRBV7-9 and TRBJ1-1, with a possible D match to TRBD1 (5 bases). The CDR3 contains 14 residues. The V end was cut by 4 bases, the J end by 6 bases, with 15 bases between. Per germline, CDR1 SEHNR and CDR2 FQNEAQ (reference sequence). DNA of the CDR3: TGTGCCAGCAGCTCCGGTGGGGGGTTGCCTGAAGCTTTCTTT. As protein: CASSSGGGLPEAFF.